This T cell receptor beta chain came from a study of T cell responses to AZD1222 COVID-19 vaccine. This CDR3 region has 14 residues. Germline values: CDR1 MDHEN, CDR2 SYDVKM. Trimming shortened V by 2 bases and J by 9 bases, and 11 bases separated the two germline ends. Produced via immunoSEQ multiplex PCR; TCRdb's table is partial and in-frame only. The sample records about 130,000 clones, approximately 88% being singletons. This clonotype originated in an adult who received the AZD1222 COVID-19 vaccine. The chain links TRBV28 to TRBJ1-6, with a weak D call TRBD1 (5 bases). The material was peripheral blood, obtained 28 days after the second AZD1222 dose. CDR3 DNA: TGTGCCAGCAGTTTACGAGAGGGGTTTTCACCCCTCCACTTT. Encoded protein: CASSLREGFSPLHF.